These T cell receptor beta chains were read from a single sample in a study of T cell changes during pregnancy in multiple sclerosis. Assay: immunoSEQ multiplex PCR; the TCRdb copy retains only in-frame clones and omits some. The data hold approximately 51,000 clones, with 92% observed a single time. Source: CD4+ T cells from peripheral blood mononuclear cells, taken after pregnancy. These receptors all come from a female donor with multiple sclerosis, enrolled in a pregnancy study. Each CDR3 is given with its conserved first and last residue. The D gene is left open where the match is weak. For some rows the clone size is stated as once, few or many, or as a class when expanded; others skip it.

.,TRBJ2-1,TRBV9,TRBD2,14,TGTGCCAGCAGCGAGGGACTAGCCTACAATGAGCAGTTCTTC,CASSEGLAYNEQFF
.,TRBJ1-4,TRBV7-9,.,16,TGTGCCAGCAGCTTATGGAGGGGTGCAACTAATGAAAAACTGTTTTTT,CASSLWRGATNEKLFF
.,TRBJ1-2,TRBV5-8,.,16,TGTGCCAGCAGCCCGGACAGACTCATTTCAAACTATGGCTACACCTTC,CASSPDRLISNYGYTF
.,TRBJ2-5,TRBV11-2,TRBD1,16,TGTGCCAGCAGCTTAGGACAGGGAAATAGACAAGAGACCCAGTACTTC,CASSLGQGNRQETQYF
.,TRBJ2-3,TRBV5-4,.,14,TGTGCCAGCAGCTCGGTATCAAGCACAGATACGCAGTATTTT,CASSSVSSTDTQYF
.,TRBJ2-4,TRBV5-8,TRBD1,15,TGTGCCACCGTCGAACAGGGGCTAGCCAAAAACATTCAGTACTTC,CATVEQGLAKNIQYF
.,TRBJ2-6,TRBV19,TRBD1,15,TGTGCCAGTAGCACAGGGGGCGCTGGGGCCAACGTCCTGACTTTC,CASSTGGAGANVLTF
.,TRBJ2-7,TRBV4-1,.,14,TGCGCCAGCAGCCAAGGGCAAGGGGTTTACGAGCAGTACTTC,CASSQGQGVYEQYF
.,TRBJ2-2,TRBV6-5,.,14,TGTGCCAGCAAAGGACACGTAAACACCGGGGAGCTGTTTTTT,CASKGHVNTGELFF
.,TRBJ2-7,TRBV5-6,TRBD2,16,TGTGCCAGCAGCCGACGCCCCGGGGGGTGGGCCTACGAGCAGTACTTC,CASSRRPGGWAYEQYF
.,TRBJ2-3,TRBV2,TRBD2,20,TGTGCCAGCAGGATGACTAGCGGAAGGATGAGGAATTGGTGGACAGATACGCAGTATTTT,CASRMTSGRMRNWWTDTQYF
.,TRBJ1-1,TRBV28,.,12,TGTGCCAGCAGTTTAGAAGGGGGGGGAGCTTTCTTT,CASSLEGGGAFF
.,TRBJ2-6,TRBV29-1,.,14,TGCAGCGTGGCAGGGGCTACTGGGGCCAACGTCCTGACTTTC,CSVAGATGANVLTF
.,TRBJ2-7,TRBV14,.,16,TGTGCCAGCAGCCAGCGGGCGGGCCCAGCCGGCGGCGAGCAGTACTTC,CASSQRAGPAGGEQYF
.,TRBJ1-3,TRBV5-6,TRBD1,16,TGTGCCAGCAGCTCCGGAGGGACAGGGGCTGGAAACACCATATATTTT,CASSSGGTGAGNTIYF
.,TRBJ2-7,TRBV27,TRBD1,15,TGTGCCAGCAGTTTCGCAAGGACAGGGATCTACGAGCAGTACTTC,CASSFARTGIYEQYF
.,TRBJ2-1,TRBV7-9,.,16,TGTGCCAGCAGCCTCGTTCGGGATTACCCCTACAATGAGCAGTTCTTC,CASSLVRDYPYNEQFF
few,TRBJ2-1,TRBV19,TRBD1,15,TGTGCCAGTAAACCCCGGACAGGGTGGGGCAATGAGCAGTTCTTC,CASKPRTGWGNEQFF
.,TRBJ2-4,TRBV5-1,TRBD2,11,TGCGCCAGCAGGCGGGAGAACATTCAGTACTTC,CASRRENIQYF
few,TRBJ1-2,TRBV5-4,.,15,TGTGCCAGCAGCTTGGACAGGACAGCCCAAGAAGGCTACACCTTC,CASSLDRTAQEGYTF
.,TRBJ1-1,TRBV28,.,11,TGTGCCAGCAGAGGGAGACCTGAAGCTTTCTTT,CASRGRPEAFF
.,TRBJ1-2,TRBV5-4,.,15,TGTGCCAGCAGCACGCACGGGGGGGGCCTCTATGGCTACACCTTC,CASSTHGGGLYGYTF